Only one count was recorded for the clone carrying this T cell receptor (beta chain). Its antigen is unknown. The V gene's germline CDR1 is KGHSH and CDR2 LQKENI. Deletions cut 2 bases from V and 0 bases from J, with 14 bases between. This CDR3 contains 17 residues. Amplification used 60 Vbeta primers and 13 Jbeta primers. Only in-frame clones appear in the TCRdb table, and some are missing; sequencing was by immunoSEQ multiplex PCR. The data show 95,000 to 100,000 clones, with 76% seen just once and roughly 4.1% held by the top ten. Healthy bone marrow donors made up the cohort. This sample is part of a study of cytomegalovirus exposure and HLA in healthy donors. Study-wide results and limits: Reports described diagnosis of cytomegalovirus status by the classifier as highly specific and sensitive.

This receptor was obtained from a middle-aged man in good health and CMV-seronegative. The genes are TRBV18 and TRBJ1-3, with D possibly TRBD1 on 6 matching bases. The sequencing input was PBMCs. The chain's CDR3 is CASSPRQVEVSGNTIYF. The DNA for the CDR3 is TGTGCCAGCTCACCAAGACAGGTTGAGGTCTCTGGAAACACCATATATTTT.